A single sample gave rise to the 17 T cell receptor beta chains below, sequenced in a study of T cells after yellow fever vaccination. TCRdb re-called the 5' RACE reads through MiXCR, storing one row per CDR3 protein. The sample holds 400,000 to 450,000 distinct CDR3 sequences; roughly a sixth are singletons and the top ten take roughly 19%. The sequenced sample was PBMCs, obtained before the yellow fever booster vaccination. Receptors originate from a man between 18 and 35 years old who received the YFV17D yellow fever vaccine.

The gene calls are TRBV7-2 and TRBJ2-1, with 13 bases matching TRBD2. This CDR3 spans 13 amino acids. Trimming took 5 bases from V and 10 from J; bases not matched to a gene: 2. CDR1 and CDR2 from the germline V gene are SGHTA and FQGNSA. The CDR3 protein is CASSMGLAGEQFF. Here the CDR3 DNA reads TGTGCCAGCAGCATGGGACTAGCGGGGGAGCAGTTCTTC.

The gene calls are TRBV20-1 and TRBJ1-4, with 8 bases matching TRBD1. The CDR3 runs to 15 residues. With 0 bases clipped from V and 7 bases from J, the junction kept 7 bases outside the gene matches. Germline CDR1 DFQATT, CDR2 SNEGSKA (reference sequence). In DNA, the CDR3 is TGCAGTGCTAGAGATCCCGGACAGGGAGGTGAAAAACTGTTTTTT. It specifies CSARDPGQGGEKLFF.

The genes are TRBV5-1 and TRBJ2-1; D may be TRBD1 (5 bases). V lost 2 bases to trimming and J lost 5 bases, with 14 bases between them. CDR3 length: 15 residues. From germline, CDR1 is SGHRS and CDR2 YFSETQ. The CDR3 bases are TGCGCCAGCAGCTTAGGATCGACAGTAAACAATGAGCAGTTCTTC. Translation: CASSLGSTVNNEQFF.

The chain is built from TRBV20-1 and TRBJ2-3, with TRBD2 identical over 14 bases. V dropped 0 bases and J dropped 4; count of bases not matched to a gene: 12. This CDR3 is 19 amino acids long. Germline-derived CDR1 and CDR2 are DFQATT and SNEGSKA (reference sequence). CDR3 DNA sequence: TGCAGTGCTAGAGAGTTCCGCCTGACTAGCGGGGGGGACCCAGATACGCAGTATTTT. Amino acid sequence: CSAREFRLTSGGDPDTQYF.

This clonotype was counted only a few times. The chain combines TRBV15 with TRBJ2-2; weak D call: TRBD1 (5 bases). V was cut by 3 bases and J by 0 bases, with 14 bases left in between. Germline loops: CDR1 LNHNV, CDR2 YYDKDF (reference sequence). The CDR3 length is 17 residues. The CDR3 region is CATSRDRTNANTGELFF. Written as DNA, the CDR3 is TGTGCCACCAGCAGGGACCGGACAAACGCGAACACCGGGGAGCTGTTTTTT.

This clonotype was found once. The V and J genes are TRBV20-1 and TRBJ2-3, with D possibly TRBD1 on 6 matching bases. The CDR3 extends over 14 amino acids. Germline CDR1 DFQATT, CDR2 SNEGSKA (reference sequence). Trimming stripped 3 bases from V and 1 base from J, with 11 bases between. This chain's CDR3 is CSARTPGGTDTQYF. CDR3 in DNA: TGCAGTGCTAGGACCCCAGGGGGCACAGATACGCAGTATTTT.

This clonotype was counted at least ten times. CDR3 sequence (DNA): TGTGCCAGCAGCTTACAGCGGGGGGGCCGAGATACGCAGTATTTT. Amino acid sequence: CASSLQRGGRDTQYF. This chain links TRBV7-8 with TRBJ2-3; TRBD2 agrees at 10 bases. Germline values: CDR1 SGHVS, CDR2 FQNEAQ. The CDR3 is 15 residues long. V was pared by 2 bases and J by 5 bases, with 4 bases of the junction left unmatched.

V usage is TRBV7-3 and J usage is TRBJ2-3; tentatively, D is TRBD1 or TRBD2 (5 bases each). This CDR3 has 16 amino acids. Trimming cost V 4 bases and J 0 bases, with 14 bases left between them. Looked up from germline, CDR1 is SGHTA and CDR2 is FQGTGA. Here the CDR3 reads CASSSGTQLSTDTQYF. The CDR3 nucleotides read TGTGCCAGCAGCTCAGGGACCCAACTGAGCACAGATACGCAGTATTTT.

This clonotype was seen a handful of times. The chain uses TRBV18 and TRBJ2-3; tentative D call: TRBD1 (6 bases). The length of the CDR3 is 14 residues. CDR1 and CDR2 from the germline V gene are KGHSH and LQKENI. V lost 3 bases to trimming and J lost 2 bases, with 9 bases between them. In DNA form, the CDR3 reads TGTGCCAGCTCACCCGGACAGATCACAGATACGCAGTATTTT. Its protein product is CASSPGQITDTQYF.

This clonotype was picked up a small number of times. The gene calls are TRBV7-3 and TRBJ2-3, with 10 bases that match TRBD2. Germline V CDR1 and CDR2: SGHTA, FQGTGA. This CDR3 comprises 15 residues. Unmatched junction bases numbered 5, after V lost 3 bases and J lost 5 bases. CDR3 DNA: TGTGCCAGCAGCTTTAGCGGGGGGAATATAGATACGCAGTATTTT. It yields the protein CASSFSGGNIDTQYF.

The sample holds a few counts of this clonotype. The chain employs TRBV4-3 and TRBJ1-1; D call uncertain. From germline, CDR1 is LGHNA and CDR2 YSLEER. V dropped 4 bases and J dropped 0 bases, with 6 bases sitting between them. The CDR3 length is 13 residues. CDR3 sequence reads: CASSRLMNTEAFF. CDR3 sequence (DNA): TGCGCCAGCAGCCGGTTGATGAACACTGAAGCTTTCTTT.

This clonotype has only a few counts. The rearrangement joins TRBV7-2 to TRBJ1-6, with TRBD1 matching over 7 bases. In germline, CDR1 is SGHTA, CDR2 FQGNSA. V dropped 5 bases and J dropped 7; count of bases not matched to a gene: 2. The length of the CDR3 is 13 residues. The CDR3, as DNA: TGTGCCAGCAGCGACAGGGAAAATTCACCCCTCCACTTT. Its translation: CASSDRENSPLHF.

There are a few counts of this clonotype. The chain employs TRBV4-3 and TRBJ2-4; weak D call: TRBD1 (5 bases). CDR3 length: 15 residues. V was trimmed by 1 base and J by 4 bases, leaving 11 bases between them. Germline values: CDR1 LGHNA, CDR2 YSLEER. In DNA, the CDR3 is TGCGCCAGCAGCCAAGTTAGGGGCGAAAAAAACATTCAGTACTTC. Protein product: CASSQVRGEKNIQYF.

V and J are TRBV4-1 and TRBJ1-6, with D possibly matching TRBD1 (5 bases). CDR1 MGHRA and CDR2 YSYEKL come from the germline V gene. This CDR3 spans 13 amino acids. V was clipped by 4 bases and J by 11 bases, with 12 bases between them. The CDR3 protein is CASSLLWGAPLHF. The DNA for the CDR3 is TGCGCCAGCAGCCTCCTATGGGGGGCACCCCTCCACTTT.

This clonotype was counted ten times or more. The chain recombines TRBV10-3 with TRBJ2-3; 10 bases are a match to TRBD2. Germline CDR1 and CDR2: ENHRY and SYGVKD. This CDR3 has 14 residues. With 6 bases clipped from V and 2 bases from J, the junction kept 2 bases outside the gene matches. CDR3 sequence: CAISSGGVTDTQYF. The DNA for the CDR3 is TGTGCCATCAGCAGCGGGGGGGTCACAGATACGCAGTATTTT.

V is TRBV6-2 or TRBV6-3 and J is TRBJ2-1; 11 positions agree with TRBD2. CDR1 is MNHEY, CDR2 SVGEGT, per germline. CDR3 length: 14 residues. J gave up 7 bases and V 3 bases, and 2 bases lay outside the gene matches. The CDR3 here is CASSYSGGGNEQFF. The CDR3 coding sequence is TGTGCCAGCAGTTATAGCGGGGGGGGAAATGAGCAGTTCTTC.

This clonotype showed up many times. The CDR3 protein is CASSLLAGGSYNEQFF. In DNA form, the CDR3 reads TGTGCCAGCAGCTTATTGGCAGGGGGTTCCTACAATGAGCAGTTCTTC. The chain links TRBV7-3 to TRBJ2-1; 7 positions match TRBD1. Per the germline V gene, CDR1 is SGHTA and CDR2 is FQGTGA. V lost 2 bases and J lost 1; bases outside the gene matches: 5. The CDR3 sequence is 16 residues long.